This T cell receptor (beta chain) stems from a study of blood T cells in healthy people across ages (dated by TCRdb to 2013 to 2016). Regarding the complete study: In model experiments, template switching captured about one uniquely barcoded TCR beta cDNA molecule for every two T cells. Using deep sequencing normalized with unique cDNA molecular identifiers, the study measured how TCR beta repertoire diversity changes with age. The donors were divided into four age groups: young (average approximately 16 years), middle-aged (around 41), aged (62) and long-lived (approximately 74). To avoid experimental bias, donors of different ages were spread randomly across the sequencing lanes. Using the same blood draw, the study looked at two additional independent replicas of 1 million unique cDNA reads for two donors, one aged 18 to 29 and the other aged 80 or older.

Receptors were amplified or captured by 5' RACE. The sequencing machine was an Illumina HiSeq 2500. A second PCR of roughly 7 to 11 cycles was performed with a sample-barcoded 5' primer and a J-beta primer mix. Each TCR beta cDNA molecule received a unique molecular identifier from a template-switch 5' adaptor carrying 12 random nucleotides. Each sample yielded at least 2.5 million CDR3-containing paired-end reads. First-strand cDNA was synthesized from all RNA with the Mint cDNA synthesis kit, primed by a TRBC-specific oligonucleotide. Following uracil-DNA glycosylase treatment, a first 18-cycle PCR with universal primers M1SS and BC2_uni_R was performed on all cDNA. From the authors' description of their analysis: Each sample was normalized by randomly selecting 1 million high-quality reads, each carrying a distinct molecular identifier. Reads with shared molecular identifiers were discarded instead of being binned into consensus sequences. CDR3 identification, clonotype clustering and error correction used MiTCR with a Q25 quality threshold and the strictest error-elimination algorithm. Lower-bound total TCR beta diversity was estimated with a nonparametric unseen species model using Euler transformation. TCRdb reran the public reads through fastp at Q25 and MiXCR, keeping productive beta chains. All rows with the same CDR3 protein become a single entry with the most common DNA and genes. TCRdb assigned the V and J calls; the authors' analysis was not used. This sample is represented by 700,000 or so distinct CDR3 sequences; over 20% of them were singletons. The ten largest clones add up to roughly 22% of the sample.

Donors were around 37 systemically healthy Caucasian individuals from Russia aged 6 to 90 years. Each donor gave approximately 9.3 milliliters of peripheral blood, collected into EDTA-treated Vacutainer tubes. Ficoll-Paque density-gradient centrifugation was used to isolate PBMCs, with at least 6.5 million per sample. Total RNA was extracted from PBMCs with Trizol reagent, with at least 5.5 micrograms obtained per sample. For every donor, an aliquot of PBMCs went through flow cytometry to measure the percentages of naive CD45RAhigh/CD27high T cells. This clonotype has just a few counts. Its antigen is currently not known. No base-level quality is on record; no much larger clone is a single base apart. Study-wide findings and limitations: Compared with the aged group, the long-lived group had more naive CD4+ T cells, fewer expanded clones and increased TCR diversity, suggesting age selection. The CMV infection status of donors was not known, potentially confounding age-related changes in expanded clonotypes. Observed TCR beta diversity correlated strongly with the percentage of naive T cells measured by flow cytometry. Total diversity estimates from one million sequenced T cells were considered lower bounds and underestimates. Bulk unsorted PBMC profiling prevented conclusive comparison of naive and antigen-experienced compartments. As age increased, observed TCR beta diversity per million T cells dropped in a roughly linear way, and a significant reduction was already evident by age around 41.

Sequenced: blood. The sequence came from a man in his 70s in good health.

The nucleotides read TGTGCCAGCACCAAGACAGCCCTGAACACTGAAGCTTTCTTT. Its product reads: CASTKTALNTEAFF. The V and J genes are TRBV5-6 and TRBJ1-1; a tentative D match to TRBD1 spans 5 bases. Relative to germline, V is 6 bases shorter and J is 0 bases shorter, with 12 bases between their ends. CDR1 and CDR2 are read off the germline V gene as SGHDT and YYEEEE. Spanning cysteine to phenylalanine, the CDR3 consists of 14 amino acids. Of the read, only the CDR3 DNA is kept; its 42 bases are in frame from base 1.